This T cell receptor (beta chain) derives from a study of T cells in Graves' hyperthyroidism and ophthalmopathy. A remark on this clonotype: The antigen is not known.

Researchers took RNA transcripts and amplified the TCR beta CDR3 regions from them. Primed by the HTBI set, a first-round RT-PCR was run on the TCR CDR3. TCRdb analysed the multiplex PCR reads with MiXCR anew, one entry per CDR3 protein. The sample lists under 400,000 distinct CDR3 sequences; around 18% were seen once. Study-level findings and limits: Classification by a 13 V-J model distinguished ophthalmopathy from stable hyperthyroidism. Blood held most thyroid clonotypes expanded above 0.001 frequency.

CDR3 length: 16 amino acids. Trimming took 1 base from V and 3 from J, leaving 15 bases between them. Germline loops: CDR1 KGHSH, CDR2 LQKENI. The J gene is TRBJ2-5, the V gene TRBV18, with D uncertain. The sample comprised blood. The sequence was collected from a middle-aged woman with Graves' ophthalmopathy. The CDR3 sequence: CASSPLPVKREETQYF. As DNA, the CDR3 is TGTGCCAGCTCACCACTCCCGGTGAAGCGTGAAGAGACCCAGTACTTC.